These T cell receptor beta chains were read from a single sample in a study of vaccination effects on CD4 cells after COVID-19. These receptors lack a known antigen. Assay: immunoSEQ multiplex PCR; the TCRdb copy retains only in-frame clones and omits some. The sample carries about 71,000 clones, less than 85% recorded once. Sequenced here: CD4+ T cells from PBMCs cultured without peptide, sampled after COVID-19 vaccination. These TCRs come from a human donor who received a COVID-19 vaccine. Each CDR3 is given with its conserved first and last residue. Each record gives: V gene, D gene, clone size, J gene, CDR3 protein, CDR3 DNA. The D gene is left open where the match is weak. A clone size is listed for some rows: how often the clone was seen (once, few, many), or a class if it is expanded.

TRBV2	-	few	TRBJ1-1	CASSLRLQSGTEAFF	TGTGCCAGCAGTCTTCGACTGCAATCGGGCACTGAAGCTTTCTTT
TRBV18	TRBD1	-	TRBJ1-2	CASSPRGDSYGYTF	TGTGCCAGCTCACCCAGAGGGGACAGCTATGGCTACACCTTC
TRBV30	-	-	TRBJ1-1	CAWSGPTRGVKAFF	TGTGCCTGGAGCGGACCCACACGAGGGGTGAAGGCTTTCTTT
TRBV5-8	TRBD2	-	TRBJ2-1	CASPHGLAGVLSYNEQFF	TGTGCCAGCCCTCATGGACTAGCGGGGGTACTCTCCTACAATGAGCAGTTCTTC
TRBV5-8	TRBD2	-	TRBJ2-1	CASPQGLAGDYSYNEQFF	TGTGCCAGTCCGCAGGGGTTAGCGGGGGACTACTCCTACAATGAGCAGTTCTTC
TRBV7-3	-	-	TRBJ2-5	CASSLGGAGETQYF	TGTGCCAGCAGCTTAGGGGGGGCCGGAGAGACCCAGTACTTC
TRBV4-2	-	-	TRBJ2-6	CASSQRPPGDTGANVLTF	TGTGCCAGCAGCCAACGTCCCCCCGGGGATACAGGGGCCAACGTCCTGACTTTC
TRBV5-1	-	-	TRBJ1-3	CASSLRAGNTIYF	TGCGCCAGCAGCTTGAGGGCTGGAAACACCATATATTTT
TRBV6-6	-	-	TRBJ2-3	CASSRDSTDTQYF	TGTGCCAGCAGTAGGGACAGCACAGATACGCAGTATTTT
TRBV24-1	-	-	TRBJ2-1	CATSVRGASYNEQFF	TGTGCCACCAGTGTAAGGGGGGCGAGCTACAATGAGCAGTTCTTC
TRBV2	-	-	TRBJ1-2	CASRGGQLNYGYTF	TGTGCCAGCCGGGGTGGGCAGCTTAATTATGGCTACACCTTC
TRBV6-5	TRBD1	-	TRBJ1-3	CASILGDRGGNTIYF	TGTGCCAGCATCCTCGGGGACAGGGGAGGAAACACCATATATTTT
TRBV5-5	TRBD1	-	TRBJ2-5	CASHHPPGGETQYF	TGTGCCAGCCACCACCCCCCAGGGGGAGAGACCCAGTACTTC
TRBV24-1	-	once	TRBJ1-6	CATSDRARGVGSPLHF	TGTGCCACCAGTGACCGCGCCCGGGGGGTAGGATCACCCCTCCACTTT
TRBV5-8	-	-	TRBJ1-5	CASSLQGLQPQHF	TGTGCCAGCAGCTTGCAGGGGCTGCAGCCCCAGCATTTT
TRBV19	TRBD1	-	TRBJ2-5	CASQNRGTGDETQYF	TGTGCCAGCCAAAACCGCGGGACAGGGGATGAGACCCAGTACTTC
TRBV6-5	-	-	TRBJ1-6	CASSYRQAGYNSPLHF	TGTGCCAGCAGTTACAGACAGGCGGGCTATAATTCACCCCTCCACTTT
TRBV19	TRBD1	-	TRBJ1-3	CASSDDRGSSGNTIYF	TGTGCCAGTAGTGACGACAGGGGGTCGTCTGGAAACACCATATATTTT
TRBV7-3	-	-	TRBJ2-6	CASSLNNVRANVLTF	TGTGCCAGCAGTCTAAACAACGTTAGGGCCAACGTCCTGACTTTC
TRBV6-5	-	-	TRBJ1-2	CASTHGTYGYTF	TGTGCCAGCACCCATGGGACCTATGGCTACACCTTC
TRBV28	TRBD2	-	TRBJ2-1	CASSFGRGLYNEQFF	TGTGCCAGCAGTTTCGGGAGGGGTCTGTACAATGAGCAGTTCTTC
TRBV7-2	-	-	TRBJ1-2	CASSPEPQGYYGYTF	TGTGCCAGCAGCCCCGAGCCCCAGGGATACTATGGCTACACCTTC
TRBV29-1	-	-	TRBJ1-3	CSVTTTGNTIYF	TGCAGCGTCACCACGACTGGAAACACCATATATTTT
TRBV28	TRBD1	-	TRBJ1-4	CASRTGGGLGREKLFF	TGTGCCAGCAGGACAGGGGGCGGGCTCGGTAGGGAAAAACTGTTTTTT
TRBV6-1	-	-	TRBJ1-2	CASSEGTGVFYGYTF	TGTGCCAGCAGTGAGGGAACAGGTGTCTTCTATGGCTACACCTTC
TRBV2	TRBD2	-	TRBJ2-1	CASRVGLAKEQFF	TGTGCCAGCAGAGTTGGACTAGCGAAAGAGCAGTTCTTC
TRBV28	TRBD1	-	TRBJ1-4	CASRGRTGNHPNEKLFF	TGTGCCAGCAGGGGAAGGACAGGGAACCATCCTAATGAAAAACTGTTTTTT
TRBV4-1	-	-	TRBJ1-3	CASSQTQGAGNTIYF	TGCGCCAGCAGCCAAACTCAGGGAGCTGGAAACACCATATATTTT
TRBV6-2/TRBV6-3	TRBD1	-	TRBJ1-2	CASSYQGQINYGYTF	TGTGCCAGCAGTTACCAGGGACAGATCAACTATGGCTACACCTTC
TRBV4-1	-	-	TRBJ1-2	CASSQADPANYGYTF	TGCGCCAGCAGCCAAGCGGACCCAGCTAACTATGGCTACACCTTC
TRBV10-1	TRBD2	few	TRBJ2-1	CASSERRGDGNEQFF	TGCGCCAGCAGTGAGCGGCGGGGGGACGGCAATGAGCAGTTCTTC
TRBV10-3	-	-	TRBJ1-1	CAIRGAGTEAFF	TGTGCCATCCGAGGGGCAGGGACTGAAGCTTTCTTT
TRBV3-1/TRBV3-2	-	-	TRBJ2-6	CASSQAGVSGANVLTF	TGTGCCAGCAGCCAAGCAGGGGTCTCTGGGGCCAACGTCCTGACTTTC
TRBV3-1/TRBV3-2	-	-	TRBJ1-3	CASSQEVPGGRNTIYF	TGTGCCAGCAGCCAAGAGGTCCCCGGGGGAAGAAACACCATATATTTT
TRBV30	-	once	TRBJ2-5	CAWNGKAMGETQYF	TGTGCCTGGAACGGGAAGGCGATGGGAGAGACCCAGTACTTC
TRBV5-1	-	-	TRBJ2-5	CASSLEAHKGETQYF	TGCGCCAGCAGCTTGGAAGCCCATAAAGGGGAGACCCAGTACTTC
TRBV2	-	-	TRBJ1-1	CASSRRELPEAFF	TGTGCCAGCAGTCGCCGGGAGCTCCCTGAAGCTTTCTTT
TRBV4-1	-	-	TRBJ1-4	CASSRPGSTNEKLFF	TGCGCCAGCAGCCGGCCAGGGTCAACTAATGAAAAACTGTTTTTT
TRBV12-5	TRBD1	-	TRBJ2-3	CASGPLGGTGESDTQYF	TGTGCTAGTGGTCCCCTAGGTGGGACAGGGGAATCGGATACGCAGTATTTT
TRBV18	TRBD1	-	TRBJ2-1	CASSSTGDNEQFF	TGTGCCAGCTCATCTACAGGGGACAATGAGCAGTTCTTC
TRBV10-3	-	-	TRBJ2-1	CAISWKGDEQFF	TGTGCCATCAGCTGGAAGGGGGATGAGCAGTTCTTC
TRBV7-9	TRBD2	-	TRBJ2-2	CASSFAGLAGSASGELFF	TGTGCCAGCAGCTTCGCGGGACTAGCGGGGTCCGCTTCCGGGGAGCTGTTTTTT
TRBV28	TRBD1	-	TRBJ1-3	CASYPGQGAYRGSGNTIYF	TGTGCCAGTTATCCGGGACAGGGGGCCTACAGGGGCTCTGGAAACACCATATATTTT